This is a list of T cell receptor beta chains from one sample in a study of a mutant IDH1 vaccine in newly diagnosed glioma. Their recognized antigens are unknown. Data came from immunoSEQ multiplex PCR; TCRdb stores just in-frame clones and leaves some out. Of around 62,000 clones in the sample, about 88% were seen once. This material consisted of PBMCs, taken from a glioma patient whose treatment included an IDH1 peptide vaccine. These receptors originate from a man aged 35-49 years with glioma. Both conserved end residues are part of each CDR3. A D gene is named only where the DNA matches it firmly. Not all rows give a size; the values are once, few, many and, for expanded clones, a class.

j_gene,abundance,v_gene,d_gene,CDR3nt,CDR3aa
TRBJ2-3,once,TRBV6-5,NA,TGTGCCAGCAAAGGGGGAATGAGGGATACGCAGTATTTT,CASKGGMRDTQYF
TRBJ1-6,NA,TRBV19,NA,TGTGCCAGTAGTATTATGCAATATAATTCACCCCTCCACTTT,CASSIMQYNSPLHF
TRBJ1-6,NA,TRBV27,NA,TGTGCCAGCAGTCCCGAGGGCCCGCTACCCCTCCACTTT,CASSPEGPLPLHF
TRBJ1-2,once,TRBV5-6,NA,TGTGCCAGCAGCTTGATCTCGGGTTTGGCCTATGGCTACACCTTC,CASSLISGLAYGYTF
TRBJ2-3,NA,TRBV28,TRBD2,TGTGCCAGCAGCCCGCTAGGAGGTATGGGGGGACTAGCGGGAGGATCAGATACGCAGTATTTT,CASSPLGGMGGLAGGSDTQYF
TRBJ1-2,NA,TRBV6-5,NA,TGTGCCGTCGGGGGGGCAGGTAGAGGTGGCTACACCTTC,CAVGGAGRGGYTF
TRBJ2-2,NA,TRBV7-9,NA,TGTGCCAGCAGCTTATCTGAGACGATAAACACCGGGGAGCTGTTTTTT,CASSLSETINTGELFF
TRBJ2-1,NA,TRBV10-3,NA,TGTGCCATCAGTGAGTCCACGGGACCAAACTACAATGAGCAGTTCTTC,CAISESTGPNYNEQFF
TRBJ1-4,NA,TRBV28,NA,TGTGCCAGCAGTCTGGACGTGCCAACTAATGAAAAACTGTTTTTT,CASSLDVPTNEKLFF
TRBJ2-7,NA,TRBV28,TRBD2,TGTGCCAGCAGAGTTGCGGGAGGGGTCCGCGAGCAGTACTTC,CASRVAGGVREQYF
TRBJ2-7,NA,TRBV6-4,NA,TGTGCCAGCAGCCCAACAGGGAACTCCTACGAGCAGTACTTC,CASSPTGNSYEQYF
TRBJ2-1,NA,TRBV29-1,NA,TGCAGCGCTCTCCCCTGGTCCGATGAGCAGTTCTTC,CSALPWSDEQFF
TRBJ1-2,NA,TRBV4-3,NA,TGCGCCAGCAGCCCCGGGACGGGTAACTATGGCTACACCTTC,CASSPGTGNYGYTF
TRBJ1-1,NA,TRBV7-2,NA,TGTGCCAGCAGCTTAGCGGCGCTTAACACTGAAGCTTTCTTT,CASSLAALNTEAFF
TRBJ1-5,NA,TRBV6-1,NA,TGTGCCAGCAGTCGGGGTCCTCAGCCCCAGCATTTT,CASSRGPQPQHF
TRBJ1-1,NA,TRBV7-8,NA,TGTGCCAGCAGCTTCCGGACATTCTCAAACACTGAAGCTTTCTTT,CASSFRTFSNTEAFF
TRBJ1-1,NA,TRBV27,NA,TGTGCCAGCAGTTTCAGACAGACGAACACTGAAGCTTTCTTT,CASSFRQTNTEAFF
TRBJ2-7,NA,TRBV10-3,TRBD1,TGTGCCATCAGTGTAGCAGGGGACAGCTACGAGCAGTACTTC,CAISVAGDSYEQYF
TRBJ2-7,NA,TRBV5-1,NA,TGCGCCAGCAGCTTGGGCGCCGGGCCCGGAGACGAGCAGTACTTC,CASSLGAGPGDEQYF
TRBJ1-4,NA,TRBV30,TRBD1,TGTGCCTGGGCTCCCACAGGGGACTTTTCTGCAACTAATGAAAAACTGTTTTTT,CAWAPTGDFSATNEKLFF
TRBJ2-7,NA,TRBV5-1,TRBD1,TGCGCCAGCAGCCTGGACAGGTACTACGAGCAGTACTTC,CASSLDRYYEQYF
TRBJ2-5,NA,TRBV28,NA,TGTGCCAGCAGCGGTGCGGGGTCGCTCAGGGAGACCCAGTACTTC,CASSGAGSLRETQYF
TRBJ2-4,NA,TRBV11-2,NA,TGTGCCAGCAGCTTAGGGAGATTAGCCAAAAACATTCAGTACTTC,CASSLGRLAKNIQYF
TRBJ2-3,NA,TRBV10-2,TRBD2,TGCGCCAGCAGTGAGTCGAGGGCTAGCGGGAGGGCAGATACGCAGTATTTT,CASSESRASGRADTQYF
TRBJ1-1,NA,TRBV29-1,NA,TGCAGCGTTGATCTGGGCGGGTTGGGGACTGAAGCTTTCTTT,CSVDLGGLGTEAFF